This T cell receptor beta chain stems from a study of T cell repertoires in cytomegalovirus infection (dated by TCRdb to 2018 to 2020). In the study overall: The peptide stimulations were aimed at well-studied HLA-B-restricted epitopes as well as recently identified HLA-C-restricted CMV epitopes, whose presentation resists viral immunomodulation. Because public TCR beta signatures pointed to carriage of CMV infection together with the matching HLA type, the HLA type of each donor mattered for the analysis. The investigation overall reported the following: Cumulative frequency of public TCR beta family members discriminated carriers of CMV infection plus the relevant HLA type in this cohort and an independent roughly 320-donor cohort. In the ex vivo response, HLA-C-restricted CMV-specific TCR beta clonotypes were dominant, and in two of eight donors the single most frequent clonotype came from this HLA-C-restricted group.

The sample's treatment or condition label, in plain terms: in vitro stimulation with specific CMV peptide epitopes to enrich CMV-specific T cells. As regards this clonotype: The antigen it recognizes is unknown. Base-call qualities are not available, and no considerably larger clone is one nucleotide away.

Looking up the germline V gene yields CDR1 SGHVS and CDR2 FNYEAQ. The V end loses 1 base and the J end loses 9 bases, and a stretch of 13 bases separates them. The CDR3 holds 15 amino acids from the cysteine to the phenylalanine. Only CDR3 DNA is held: 45 bases, read in frame from base 1. Sequencing was performed on an Illumina HiSeq 1500. TCRdb reran the public reads through fastp at Q25 and MiXCR, keeping productive beta chains. One record per CDR3 amino acid sequence lists the most common genes and DNA. The sample yields some 350,000 distinct CDR3 sequences; about a third were counted once. The leading ten clones occupy roughly 12% of the sample.

The clonotype was recovered from a human donor in good health (CMV status not recorded). Some clones in this sample may be carry-over from other donors' samples. The chain links TRBV7-6 with TRBJ1-6; 6 matching bases give a weak D call of TRBD1. This material consisted of cultured PBMCs, taken from culture after CMV antigen stimulation. The DNA sequence follows: TGTGCCAGCAGCTTAGGCGCAGGGACAAGTTCACCCCTCCACTTT. This is translated as CASSLGAGTSSPLHF. Joined to the reference TRBV7-6 and TRBJ1-6 proteins, this CDR3 gives the full variable domain: GAGVSQSPRYKVTKRGQDVALRCDPISGHVSLYWYRQALGQGPEFLTYFNYEAQQDKSGLPNDRFSAERPEGSISTLTIQRTEQRDSAMYRCASSLGAGTSSPLHFGNGTRLTVT.